This entry is about one TCR beta chain. This entry belongs to a study of blood T cell repertoires in COVID-19. At the level of the study: Spain, Italy and the United States supplied samples that represented acute and convalescent COVID-19. In each case, the material was cDNA or gDNA derived from T cells, B-cell-depleted T cells, or PBMCs.

Methods used by the authors: From reference gene primer amplification, estimates of nucleated cell counts were derived. Data came from immunoSEQ multiplex PCR; TCRdb stores just in-frame clones and leaves some out. V and J calls and clone size come straight from that table; D and trimming were deduced from the DNA. The sample has roughly 170,000 clones, about 72% seen once; the top ten hold 15% to 20%. Donors of Cohort 3 who recovered were those that had two negative PCRs, clearance, or symptom resolution. The receptor's source is a woman aged 50 to 60 who had recovered from COVID-19. The source material was PBMCs or T cells enriched from blood (not recorded which).

The CDR3 reads CASSVTGTSRNEQFF. In nucleotides, the CDR3 is TGTGCCAGCAGCGTAACCGGGACTAGTAGGAATGAGCAGTTCTTC. This rearrangement joins TRBV9 to TRBJ2-1; 8 positions agree with TRBD2. V lost 1 base to trimming and J lost 7 bases; unmatched junction nucleotides: 7. Germline V CDR1 and CDR2: SGDLS, YYNGEE. The CDR3 totals 15 residues.